Listed below are T cell receptor beta chains from one sample, sequenced in a study of blood T cell repertoires in COVID-19. Produced via immunoSEQ multiplex PCR; TCRdb's table is partial and in-frame only. The table has 150,000 to 200,000 clones, 88% seen once; the top ten hold 6% to 8.5%. The specimen was PBMCs or T cells enriched from blood (not recorded which). The receptors here all came from a woman aged 45-65 years who had recovered from COVID-19. Each CDR3 is given with its conserved first and last residue. A D gene is named only where the DNA matches it firmly. Only some rows state a clone size, as once, few, many or a class for expanded clones.

>NA|TRBV19|TRBD1|TRBJ2-1
CASSIWTGINEQFF
TGTGCCAGTAGCATTTGGACAGGGATAAATGAGCAGTTCTTC
>NA|TRBV24-1|NA|TRBJ1-1
CATSPNGGNTEAFF
TGTGCCACCTCCCCCAACGGGGGGAACACTGAAGCTTTCTTT
>NA|TRBV7-9|NA|TRBJ1-5
CASSLGGDSNQPQHF
TGTGCCAGCAGCTTAGGAGGCGATAGCAATCAGCCCCAGCATTTT
>NA|TRBV7-2|TRBD1|TRBJ1-2
CASSSGDRGANYGYTF
TGTGCCAGCAGCTCCGGGGACAGGGGGGCTAACTATGGCTACACCTTC
>NA|TRBV9|NA|TRBJ2-6
CASSSRGTPRSGANVLTF
TGTGCCAGCAGCTCCCGCGGGACCCCCCGTTCTGGGGCCAACGTCCTGACTTTC
>once|TRBV6-5|NA|TRBJ2-7
CASSYGRGPPYEQYF
TGTGCCAGCAGTTACGGTCGGGGTCCACCCTACGAGCAGTACTTC
>NA|TRBV7-2|NA|TRBJ2-3
CASSSPGGVRYTTDTQYF
TGTGCCAGCAGCTCCCCGGGCGGGGTAAGATACACCACAGATACGCAGTATTTT
>NA|TRBV3-1/TRBV3-2|TRBD2|TRBJ2-1
CASSPGLVMNEQFF
TGTGCCAGCAGCCCAGGACTAGTTATGAATGAGCAGTTCTTC
>once|TRBV6-1|NA|TRBJ1-4
CASSERGAGYEKLFF
TGTGCCAGCAGTGAGAGGGGAGCGGGATACGAAAAACTGTTTTTT
>NA|TRBV6-2/TRBV6-3|TRBD1|TRBJ2-7
CASSYPRQGTREQYF
TGTGCCAGCAGTTACCCGAGACAGGGGACCCGCGAGCAGTACTTC
>NA|TRBV3-1/TRBV3-2|TRBD2|TRBJ2-3
CASSRRGGTFSTDTQYF
TGTGCCAGCAGCAGGCGGGGGGGAACTTTTAGCACAGATACGCAGTATTTT
>NA|TRBV18|NA|TRBJ1-6
CASSLDTTGHSPLHF
TGTGCCAGCTCACTAGATACCACAGGGCACTCACCCCTCCACTTT
>NA|TRBV19|NA|TRBJ2-7
CASSTSRDPYEQYF
TGTGCCAGTAGTACTTCGCGGGATCCCTACGAGCAGTACTTC
>NA|TRBV28|NA|TRBJ2-7
CASSPVSSYEQYF
TGTGCCTCATCCCCGGTGAGCTCCTACGAGCAGTACTTC
>NA|TRBV5-3|TRBD1|TRBJ1-2
CARSLLTGTVYGYTF
TGTGCCAGAAGCTTGTTGACAGGGACCGTCTATGGCTACACCTTC
>NA|TRBV7-6|TRBD1|TRBJ1-5
CASSLRQGSQPQHF
TGTGCCAGCAGCTTGCGACAGGGGAGTCAGCCCCAGCATTTT
>NA|TRBV5-6|TRBD1|TRBJ1-1
CASSLGASGGSRAFF
TGTGCCAGCAGCTTGGGGGCCTCAGGGGGCAGCAGAGCTTTCTTT
>NA|TRBV19|NA|TRBJ2-3
CASGGRVPTDTQYF
TGTGCCAGTGGGGGCAGGGTTCCCACAGATACGCAGTATTTT
>NA|TRBV5-1|TRBD2|TRBJ2-1
CASSLGLALDSYNEQFF
TGCGCCAGCAGCTTGGGACTAGCCCTGGACTCCTACAATGAGCAGTTCTTC
>once|TRBV7-2|NA|TRBJ2-5
CASSLGPGEETQYF
TGTGCCAGCAGCCTGGGGCCGGGGGAAGAGACCCAGTACTTC
>NA|TRBV11-2|NA|TRBJ2-7
CASSLTTYEQYF
TGTGCCAGCAGCTTAACAACCTACGAGCAGTACTTC
>NA|TRBV18|NA|TRBJ1-1
CASSPPGSLNTEAFF
TGTGCCAGCTCACCCCCTGGGAGTCTGAACACTGAAGCTTTCTTT
>NA|TRBV4-3|NA|TRBJ2-2
CASSQAIGELFF
TGCGCCAGCAGCCAAGCAATTGGGGAGCTGTTTTTT
>NA|TRBV5-1|TRBD1|TRBJ1-1
CASSLGTGGITEAFF
TGCGCCAGCAGCTTGGGGACAGGGGGGATCACTGAAGCTTTCTTT
>NA|TRBV7-2|NA|TRBJ1-2
CASSLAMDRAYGYTF
TGTGCCAGCAGCTTAGCAATGGACAGAGCCTATGGCTACACCTTC
>NA|TRBV3-1/TRBV3-2|TRBD1|TRBJ1-5
CASSQGTGEPQHF
TGTGCCAGCAGCCAAGGTACAGGGGAGCCCCAGCATTTT
>NA|TRBV4-2|TRBD2|TRBJ2-1
CASSQGGGNSYNEQFF
TGTGCCAGCAGCCAAGGGGGGGGGAACTCCTACAATGAGCAGTTCTTC
>NA|TRBV14|NA|TRBJ2-1
CASSQAPPEGTEQFF
TGTGCCAGCAGCCAAGCACCTCCGGAGGGCACCGAGCAGTTCTTC
>NA|TRBV11-3|NA|TRBJ2-7
CASSLGNSGYEQYF
TGTGCCAGCAGCTTGGGAAACTCGGGATACGAGCAGTACTTC
>NA|TRBV30|TRBD1|TRBJ1-1
CAWGDRATEAFF
TGTGCCTGGGGGGACAGGGCCACTGAAGCTTTCTTT
>NA|TRBV5-4|TRBD2|TRBJ2-7
CASSLGGLAGSSEQYF
TGTGCCAGCAGCTTGGGGGGTTTAGCGGGTTCCTCCGAGCAGTACTTC
>NA|TRBV19|TRBD1|TRBJ2-7
CASSMAAGTGFAEQYF
TGTGCCAGTAGTATGGCCGCCGGGACAGGGTTTGCCGAGCAGTACTTC
>NA|TRBV6-5|NA|TRBJ1-1
CASSRQNTEAFF
TGTGCCAGCAGTAGACAGAACACTGAAGCTTTCTTT
>NA|TRBV9|NA|TRBJ1-2
CASSVRATANYGYTF
TGTGCCAGCAGCGTAAGAGCTACCGCTAACTATGGCTACACCTTC
>NA|TRBV3-1/TRBV3-2|NA|TRBJ1-3
CASSQEVRVGGNTIYF
TGTGCCAGCAGCCAAGAGGTCCGGGTAGGAGGAAACACCATATATTTT
>few|TRBV6-2/TRBV6-3|NA|TRBJ2-7
CASSALYEQYF
TGTGCCAGCAGCGCACTCTACGAGCAGTACTTC
>NA|TRBV19|TRBD1|TRBJ1-1
CASSIDRENTEAFF
TGTGCCAGTAGTATCGACAGGGAGAACACTGAAGCTTTCTTT
>NA|TRBV4-2|TRBD1|TRBJ2-7
CASSQDLGQGYEQYF
TGTGCCAGCAGCCAAGATCTCGGACAGGGGTACGAGCAGTACTTC
>NA|TRBV5-5|NA|TRBJ1-6
CASSPRTGYNSPLHF
TGTGCCAGCAGCCCCCGTACAGGGTATAATTCACCCCTCCACTTT
>NA|TRBV5-1|TRBD2|TRBJ2-5
CASSTGTSGLETQYF
TGCGCCAGCAGCACTGGGACTAGCGGGTTGGAGACCCAGTACTTC